This TCR beta chain was obtained from a study of shared clonotypes between healthy human individuals. Study at large: The study enrolled two women and three men aged 18 to 49.

The data were produced by immunoSEQ multiplex PCR, yet TCRdb's version contains in-frame clones alone and is incomplete. The repertoire holds 100,000 or so clones, with over 40% as singletons. The ends were cut back, 2 bases at V and 0 bases at J, with 7 bases in the middle. There are 14 residues in the CDR3. CDR1 SEHNR and CDR2 FQNEAQ come from the germline V gene (reference sequence). The chain combines TRBV7-9 with TRBJ1-1; D gene ambiguous. The TCR originated in a middle-aged woman in good health. Some clones in this sample may be carry-over from other donors' samples. Sequencing input: PBMCs. CDR3 residues: CASSLQTVNTEAFF. In nucleotides, the CDR3 is TGTGCCAGCAGCTTACAGACCGTGAACACTGAAGCTTTCTTT.